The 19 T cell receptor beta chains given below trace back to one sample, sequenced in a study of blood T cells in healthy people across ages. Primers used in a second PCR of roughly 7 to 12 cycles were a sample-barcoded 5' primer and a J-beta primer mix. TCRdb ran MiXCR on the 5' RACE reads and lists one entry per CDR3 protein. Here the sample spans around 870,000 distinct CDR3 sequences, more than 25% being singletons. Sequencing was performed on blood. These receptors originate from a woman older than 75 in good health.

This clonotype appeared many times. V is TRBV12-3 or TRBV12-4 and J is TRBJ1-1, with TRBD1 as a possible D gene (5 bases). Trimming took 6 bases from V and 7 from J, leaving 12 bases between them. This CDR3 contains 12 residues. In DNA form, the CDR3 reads TGTGCCAGCAGCCGAACGGGACTTGAAGCTTTCTTT. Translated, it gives CASSRTGLEAFF.

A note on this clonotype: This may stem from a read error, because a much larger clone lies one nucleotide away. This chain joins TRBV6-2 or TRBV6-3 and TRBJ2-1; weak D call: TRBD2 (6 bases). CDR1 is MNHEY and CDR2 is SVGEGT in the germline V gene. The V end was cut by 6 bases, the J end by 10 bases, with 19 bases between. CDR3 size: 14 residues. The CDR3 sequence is CASRSPGLPGEQFF. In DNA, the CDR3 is TGTGCCAGCAGGTCCCCGGGACTCCCTGGGGAGCAGTTCTTC.

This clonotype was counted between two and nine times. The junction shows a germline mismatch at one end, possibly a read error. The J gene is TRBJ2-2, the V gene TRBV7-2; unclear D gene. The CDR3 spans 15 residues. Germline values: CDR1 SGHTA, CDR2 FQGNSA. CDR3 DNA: TGTGCCAGCGGCTTCCCCATGGACCTCACCGGGGAGCTGTTTTTT. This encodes CASGFPMDLTGELFF.

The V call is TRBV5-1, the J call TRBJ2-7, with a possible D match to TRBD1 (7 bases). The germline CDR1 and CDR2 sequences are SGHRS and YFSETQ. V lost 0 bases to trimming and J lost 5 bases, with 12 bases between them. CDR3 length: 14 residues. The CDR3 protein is CASSLGGTVNEQYF. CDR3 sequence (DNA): TGCGCCAGCAGCTTGGGCGGGACAGTAAACGAGCAGTACTTC.

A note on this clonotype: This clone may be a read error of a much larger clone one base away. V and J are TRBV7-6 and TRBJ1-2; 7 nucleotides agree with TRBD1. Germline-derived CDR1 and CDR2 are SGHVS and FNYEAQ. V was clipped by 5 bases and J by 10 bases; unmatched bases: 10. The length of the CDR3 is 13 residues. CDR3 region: CASSTRQGHDYTF. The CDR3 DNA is TGTGCCAGCAGCACAAGACAGGGCCATGACTACACCTTC.

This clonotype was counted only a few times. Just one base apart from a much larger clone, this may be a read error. For the CDR3, the DNA is TGCGCCAGCAGCCAAGATCGGTACGGGGCCGCCTACAATGAGCAGTACTTC. Protein product: CASSQDRYGAAYNEQYF. This sequence joins TRBV4-3 and TRBJ2-5; D tentatively fits TRBD1 or TRBD2 (5 bases each). V was cut by 0 bases and J by 11 bases, with 25 bases left in between. This CDR3 spans 17 amino acids. CDR1 LGHNA and CDR2 YSLEER come from the germline V gene.

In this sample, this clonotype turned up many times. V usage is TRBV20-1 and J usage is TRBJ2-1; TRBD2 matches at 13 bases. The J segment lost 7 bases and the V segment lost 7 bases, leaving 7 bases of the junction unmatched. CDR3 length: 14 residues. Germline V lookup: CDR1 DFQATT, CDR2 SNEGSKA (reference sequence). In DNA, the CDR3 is TGCAGTGTTTCTGGGGGACTAGCGGGGAATGAGCAGTTCTTC. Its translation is CSVSGGLAGNEQFF.

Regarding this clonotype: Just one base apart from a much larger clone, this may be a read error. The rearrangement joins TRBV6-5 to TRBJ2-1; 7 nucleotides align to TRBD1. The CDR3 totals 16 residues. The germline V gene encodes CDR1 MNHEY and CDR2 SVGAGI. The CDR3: CASGYSSAGGRNEQFF. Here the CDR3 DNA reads TGTGCCAGCGGTTACTCGAGCGCAGGGGGACGCAATGAGCAGTTCTTC.

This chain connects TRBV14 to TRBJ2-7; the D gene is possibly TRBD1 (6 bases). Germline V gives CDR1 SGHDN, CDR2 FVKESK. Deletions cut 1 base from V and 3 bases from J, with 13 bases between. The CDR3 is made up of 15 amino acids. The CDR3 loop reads CASSQGQVGLYEQYF. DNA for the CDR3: TGTGCCAGCAGCCAAGGACAGGTTGGGCTCTACGAGCAGTACTTC.

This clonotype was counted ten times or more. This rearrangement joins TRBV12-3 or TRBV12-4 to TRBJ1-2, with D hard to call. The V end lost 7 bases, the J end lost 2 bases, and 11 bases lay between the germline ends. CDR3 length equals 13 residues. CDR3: CASTLGSNYGYTF. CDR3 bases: TGTGCCAGCACCCTTGGGAGCAACTATGGCTACACCTTC.

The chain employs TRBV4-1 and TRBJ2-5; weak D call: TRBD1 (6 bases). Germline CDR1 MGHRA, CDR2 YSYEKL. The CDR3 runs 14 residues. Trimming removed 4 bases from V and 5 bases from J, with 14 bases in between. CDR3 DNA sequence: TGCGCCAGCAGCCTACAGGACAGAGTCGAGACCCAGTACTTC. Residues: CASSLQDRVETQYF.

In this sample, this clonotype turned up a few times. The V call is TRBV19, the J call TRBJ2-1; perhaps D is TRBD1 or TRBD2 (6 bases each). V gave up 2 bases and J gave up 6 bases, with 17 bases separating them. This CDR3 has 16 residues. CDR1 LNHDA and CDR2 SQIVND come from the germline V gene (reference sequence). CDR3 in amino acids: CASSIPFRGAGNEQFF. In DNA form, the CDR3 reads TGTGCCAGTAGTATACCATTTAGGGGGGCGGGCAATGAGCAGTTCTTC. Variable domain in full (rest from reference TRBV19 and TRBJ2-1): DGGITQSPKYLFRKEGQNVTLSCEQNLNHDAMYWYRQDPGQGLRLIYYSQIVNDFQKGDIAEGYSVSREKKESFPLTVTSAQKNPTAFYLCASSIPFRGAGNEQFFGPGTRLTVL.

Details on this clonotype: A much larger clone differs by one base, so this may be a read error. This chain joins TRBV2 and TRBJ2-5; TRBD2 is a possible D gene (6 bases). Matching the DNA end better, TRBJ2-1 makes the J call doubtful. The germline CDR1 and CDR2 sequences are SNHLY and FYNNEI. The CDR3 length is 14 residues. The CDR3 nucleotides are TGTGCCAGCAGTGAGGAGGTGGGGGGTGAGACCCAGTTCTTC. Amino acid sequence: CASSEEVGGETQFF.

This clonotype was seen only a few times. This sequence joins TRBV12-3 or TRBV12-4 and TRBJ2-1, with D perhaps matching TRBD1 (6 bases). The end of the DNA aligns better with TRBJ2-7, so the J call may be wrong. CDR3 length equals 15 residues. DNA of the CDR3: TGTGCCAGCAGCCCGACAGGTCTCCGAAACAATGAGCAGTACTTC. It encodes CASSPTGLRNNEQYF.

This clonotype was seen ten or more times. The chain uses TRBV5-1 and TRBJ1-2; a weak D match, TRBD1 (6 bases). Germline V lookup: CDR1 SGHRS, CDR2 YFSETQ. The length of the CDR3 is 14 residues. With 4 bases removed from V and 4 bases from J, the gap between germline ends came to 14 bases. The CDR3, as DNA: TGCGCCAGCAGCCCGGACCAGGGGTTCTATGGCTACACCTTC. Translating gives CASSPDQGFYGYTF.

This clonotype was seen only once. The CDR3 DNA sequence: TGTGCCAGTAAAATTGATAGCTCCTACGAGCAGTACTTC. It codes for CASKIDSSYEQYF. V gene TRBV28 combines with J gene TRBJ2-7; D unresolved. The CDR3 totals 13 residues. The germline V gene has CDR1 MDHEN and CDR2 SYDVKM. The V end was cut by 9 bases, the J end by 0 bases, with 12 bases between.

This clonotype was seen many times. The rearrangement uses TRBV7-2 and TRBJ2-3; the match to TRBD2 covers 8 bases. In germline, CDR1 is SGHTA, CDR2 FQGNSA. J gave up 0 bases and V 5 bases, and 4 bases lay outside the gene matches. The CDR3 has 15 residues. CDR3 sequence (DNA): TGTGCCAGCAGCACTAGCGGAACTAGCACAGATACGCAGTATTTT. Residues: CASSTSGTSTDTQYF.

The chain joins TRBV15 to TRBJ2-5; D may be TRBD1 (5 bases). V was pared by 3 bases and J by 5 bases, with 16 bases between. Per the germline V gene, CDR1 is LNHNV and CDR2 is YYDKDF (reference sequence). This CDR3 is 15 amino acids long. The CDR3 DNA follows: TGTGCCACCAGCAGGCGGCAGGGAACCTCGGAGACCCAGTACTTC. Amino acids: CATSRRQGTSETQYF.

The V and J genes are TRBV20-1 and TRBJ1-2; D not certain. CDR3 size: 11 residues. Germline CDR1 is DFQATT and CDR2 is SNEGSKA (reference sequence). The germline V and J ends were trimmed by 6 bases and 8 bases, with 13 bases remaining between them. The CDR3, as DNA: TGCAGTGCCATATATGGCTACGGCTACACCTTC. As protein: CSAIYGYGYTF.